These 21 T cell receptor beta chains were all obtained from the same sample, sequenced in a study of PD-1 blockade in mismatch repair-deficient tumors. The repertoire was sequenced with immunoSEQ multiplex PCR; TCRdb's copy has only in-frame clones and lacks some. The sample contains around 62,000 clones, 60% to 80% of which appear only once. The source was peripheral blood, collected 2 weeks after starting pembrolizumab. These receptors all come from an adult with mismatch repair-deficient cancer.

V and J are TRBV7-6 and TRBJ1-2; D is unclear. This CDR3 is 16 amino acids long. CDR1 is SGHVS and CDR2 is FNYEAQ in the germline V gene. V lost 1 base and J lost 4, with 16 bases in between. This CDR3 reads CASSLGGRDSGYGYTF. DNA of the CDR3: TGTGCCAGCAGCTTAGGTGGGCGTGATTCGGGCTATGGCTACACCTTC.

The chain joins TRBV6-1 to TRBJ2-5, with D possibly TRBD2 on 7 matching bases. The V gene lost 4 bases and the J gene lost 2 bases, with 14 bases spanning the gap. This CDR3 contains 15 residues. The germline CDR1 and CDR2 sequences are MNHNS and SASEGT. For the CDR3, the DNA is TGTGCCAGCAGTGCAAAACAGGGAGGGCAAGAGACCCAGTACTTC. Protein sequence: CASSAKQGGQETQYF.

The chain is built from TRBV19 and TRBJ1-2; TRBD1 matches 7 bases. The germline V gene has CDR1 LNHDA and CDR2 SQIVND (reference sequence). V shed 7 bases, J shed 0 bases, and the junction held 8 bases outside the gene matches. The CDR3 extends over 15 amino acids. CDR3 loop: CASTAGGSTNYGYTF. DNA of the CDR3: TGTGCCAGTACCGCAGGGGGGAGTACTAACTATGGCTACACCTTC.

The rearrangement uses TRBV7-9 and TRBJ2-2; TRBD2 aligns across 7 bases. Looked up from germline, CDR1 is SEHNR and CDR2 is FQNEAQ (reference sequence). The CDR3 is made up of 16 amino acids. The J segment lost 7 bases and the V segment lost 3 bases, leaving 11 bases of the junction unmatched. The CDR3 region has the DNA TGTGCCAGCAGCTTCCCCGAGAGGCGGGAGTACGGGGAGCTGTTTTTT. Protein sequence: CASSFPERREYGELFF.

This chain uses TRBV11-3 with TRBJ1-3; D is unclear. This CDR3 comprises 15 residues. V was trimmed by 5 bases and J by 2 bases, leaving 13 bases between them. Per the germline V gene, CDR1 is SGHNT and CDR2 is YENEEA. The DNA of the CDR3 is TGTGCCAGCAGCCGACGGGCCACGGCTGGAAACACCATATATTTT. This codes for CASSRRATAGNTIYF.

The rearrangement links TRBV4-3 to TRBJ1-2, with D maybe TRBD1 (5 bases). The CDR3 contains 15 residues. From germline, CDR1 is LGHNA and CDR2 YSLEER. V lost 0 bases and J 7 bases, leaving 15 bases between the germline ends. The CDR3 protein is CASSQELDSLRGYTF. The CDR3, as DNA: TGCGCCAGCAGCCAAGAACTCGACAGCCTCCGTGGCTACACCTTC.

This chain connects TRBV7-8 to TRBJ2-7; D is unclear. The germline V gene encodes CDR1 SGHVS and CDR2 FQNEAQ. The CDR3 length is 15 residues. V was shortened by 1 base and J by 0 bases, with 10 bases between the two germline ends. This CDR3 reads CASSLESFSSYEQYF. The CDR3 bases are TGTGCCAGCAGCTTAGAGTCATTTAGCTCCTACGAGCAGTACTTC.

This clone was found once. The CDR3 nucleotides read TGTGCCAGCAGCAGGGGGACAGGGAGTTTTCGGAATGAGCAGTTCTTC. It codes for CASSRGTGSFRNEQFF. The genes are TRBV21-1 and TRBJ2-1; the D call TRBD1 from the table was never checked on the DNA. TRBV21-1 is a known pseudogene. CDR3 size: 16 residues.

The V and J genes are TRBV6-1 and TRBJ2-7; a possible D gene is TRBD1 (5 bases). Germline-derived CDR1 and CDR2 are MNHNS and SASEGT. V lost 3 bases, J lost 5 bases, and 11 bases lay in between. CDR3 length: 13 residues. Here the CDR3 reads CASSDRVADEQYF. The DNA for the CDR3 is TGTGCCAGCAGTGACAGGGTTGCGGACGAGCAGTACTTC.

The chain employs TRBV13 and TRBJ1-4; the match to TRBD1 covers 11 bases. The CDR3 consists of 15 residues. Germline CDR1 PRHDT, CDR2 FYEKMQ (reference sequence). The trim removed 5 bases at V and 7 bases at J, leaving 6 bases unmatched. The CDR3 DNA reads TGTGCCAGCAGCGCGGGACAGGGGGGGGTTGAAAAACTGTTTTTT. It is translated as CASSAGQGGVEKLFF.

Here the CDR3 reads CAWGGQVNQPQHF. The CDR3 region has the DNA TGTGCCTGGGGGGGCCAGGTCAATCAGCCCCAGCATTTT. The gene calls are TRBV30 and TRBJ1-5; TRBD1 is a possible D gene (6 bases). V shed 5 bases and J shed 3 bases, with 11 bases lying between them. There are 13 residues in the CDR3. Germline values: CDR1 GTSNPN, CDR2 SVGIG (reference sequence). The entire variable domain, with the rest obtained from reference TRBV30 and TRBJ1-5, is as follows: SQTIHQWPATLVQPVGSPLSLECTVEGTSNPNLYWYRQAAGRGLQLLFYSVGIGQISSEVPQNLSASRPQDRQFILSSKKLLLSDSGFYLCAWGGQVNQPQHFGDGTRLSIL.

The V gene is TRBV2, the J gene TRBJ2-7, with 8 bases fitting TRBD1. V trimming: 11 bases; J trimming: 2 bases; junction bases outside the gene matches: 8. The CDR3 covers 13 residues. CDR1 is SNHLY, CDR2 FYNNEI, per germline. In DNA form, the CDR3 reads TGTGCCGGCGACAGGGGTGACCCCTACGAGCAGTACTTC. Translation gives CAGDRGDPYEQYF.

The V call is TRBV7-9, the J call TRBJ1-2, with 7 bases that match TRBD1. Trimming at V came to 5 bases and at J to 6 bases, leaving 3 bases not matched to a gene. The CDR3 is made up of 12 amino acids. Germline V gene lookup returns CDR1 SEHNR and CDR2 FQNEAQ (reference sequence). The CDR3 protein is CASSLTGDGYTF. Here the CDR3 DNA reads TGTGCCAGCAGCCTCACAGGGGATGGCTACACCTTC.

The V call is TRBV7-3, the J call TRBJ2-1; D tentatively reads TRBD1 or TRBD2 (5 bases each). The CDR3 consists of 16 residues. Trimming took off 1 base at V and 2 bases at J, with 12 bases between the two ends. Germline V gives CDR1 SGHTA, CDR2 FQGTGA. CDR3 DNA: TGTGCCAGCAGCTTAAGGGGGAGCTTCCCCTACAATGAGCAGTTCTTC. Amino acid sequence: CASSLRGSFPYNEQFF.

The genes are TRBV7-6 and TRBJ2-7; tentative D call: TRBD1 (6 bases). The CDR3 length is 15 residues. Germline V gene sequence: CDR1 SGHVS, CDR2 FNYEAQ. Trimming took 4 bases from V and 2 from J, leaving 15 bases between them. CDR3 sequence: CASSYREGTTYEQYF. CDR3 nucleotide sequence: TGTGCCAGCAGCTACAGAGAGGGGACAACCTACGAGCAGTACTTC.

J is TRBJ2-1 and V is TRBV27; D might be TRBD2 (5 bases). The CDR3 runs 15 residues. Trimming removed 4 bases at V and 6 bases at J, with 16 bases between. Looked up from germline, CDR1 is MNHEY and CDR2 is SMNVEV (reference sequence). This CDR3 is CASSSDTGFSNEQFF. CDR3 bases: TGTGCCAGCAGTTCCGACACGGGATTTAGCAATGAGCAGTTCTTC.

V and J are TRBV4-2 and TRBJ1-2, with D unclear. The CDR3 has 15 amino acids. Trimming removed 0 bases from V and 0 bases from J, with 8 bases in between. Germline V gene lookup returns CDR1 LGHNA and CDR2 YNFKEQ. CDR3 region: CASSQDGQTNYGYTF. The CDR3 DNA follows: TGTGCCAGCAGCCAAGACGGCCAGACTAACTATGGCTACACCTTC.

The rearrangement uses TRBV4-1 and TRBJ2-7, with 10 bases fitting TRBD1. The germline gives CDR1 MGHRA, CDR2 YSYEKL. The CDR3 has 16 residues. V shed 1 base and J 6 bases; nucleotides not matched to a gene: 9. The CDR3 protein is CASSQVGGQGSGEQYF. CDR3 DNA sequence: TGCGCCAGCAGCCAAGTGGGGGGACAGGGGTCTGGCGAGCAGTACTTC.

This chain links TRBV11-2 with TRBJ2-2; D not resolved. Trimming cost V 5 bases and J 0 bases, with 10 bases left between them. CDR1 and CDR2 from the germline V gene are SGHAT and FQNNGV. The length of the CDR3 is 15 residues. The CDR3: CASSLRPANTGELFF. The CDR3 nucleotides are TGTGCCAGCAGCCTTCGCCCCGCGAACACCGGGGAGCTGTTTTTT.

This chain uses TRBV5-6 with TRBJ2-7, with 11 bases lining up with TRBD2. This CDR3 spans 15 amino acids. CDR1 and CDR2 (germline): SGHDT, YYEEEE. V lost 4 bases and J lost 5; bases outside the gene matches: 8. The CDR3 loop reads CASSLTSGSYHEQYF. Written as DNA, the CDR3 is TGTGCCAGCAGCCTAACTAGCGGGAGTTACCACGAGCAGTACTTC.

This clone occurred a few times. This sequence joins TRBV16 and TRBJ2-2; tentative D call: TRBD1 (5 bases). Germline V gene lookup returns CDR1 KGHSY and CDR2 FQNENV. The V and J ends lost 4 bases and 9 bases respectively, with 12 bases between them. The CDR3 sequence is 13 residues long. This chain's CDR3 is CASSRLADRELFF. CDR3 nucleotide sequence: TGTGCCAGCAGCCGACTTGCGGACAGGGAGCTGTTTTTT.